These T cell receptor beta chains were read from a single sample in a study of cytomegalovirus exposure and HLA in healthy donors. This table comes from immunoSEQ multiplex PCR, and its TCRdb copy is limited to in-frame clones, with some not included. Among 200,000 to 250,000 clones listed, 87% were seen once. Sequenced material: PBMCs. The receptors shown here come from a woman younger than 35 in good health and CMV-seropositive. Each CDR3 is given with its conserved first and last residue. Fields, in order: J gene, D gene, V gene, clone size, CDR3 protein, CDR3 DNA. The D gene is left open where the match is weak. Size is stated for part of the rows, as once, few or many counts, or as a class when the clone is expanded.

TRBJ1-2 - TRBV7-2 many CASSLKQGDYGYTF TGTGCCAGCAGCTTAAAACAGGGAGACTATGGCTACACCTTC
TRBJ2-3 - TRBV4-2 - CASSPPERVSNTQYF TGTGCCAGCAGTCCCCCGGAGAGGGTATCGAATACGCAGTATTTT
TRBJ1-5 - TRBV28 - CASSLCIRCNQPQHF TGTGCCAGCAGTTTATGCATCAGATGTAATCAGCCCCAGCATTTT
TRBJ1-3 - TRBV18 - CASSLTGTQTLSGNTIYF TGTGCCAGCTCTCTTACAGGAACACAAACTCTATCTGGAAACACCATATATTTT
TRBJ1-2 - TRBV2 - CVWTGGGKNYGYTF TGTGTCTGGACCGGGGGGGGTAAGAACTATGGCTACACCTTC
TRBJ1-4 - TRBV27 - CASSFLQDSLGEKLFF TGTGCCAGCAGTTTCCTTCAGGACTCCTTGGGGGAAAAACTGTTTTTT
TRBJ1-1 - TRBV4-1 - CASLGGGTEAFF TGCGCCAGTCTGGGGGGGGGCACTGAAGCTTTCTTT
TRBJ2-3 - TRBV6-1 - CASSETGDTQYF TGTGCCAGCAGTGAAACGGGAGATACGCAGTATTTT
TRBJ2-1 - TRBV5-1 - CASSLGLAGNEQFF TGCGCCAGCAGCTTGGGCCTAGCCGGCAATGAGCAGTTCTTC
TRBJ2-7 - TRBV27 - CASSWGDEQYF TGTGCCAGCAGTTGGGGGGACGAGCAGTACTTC
TRBJ1-4 - TRBV30 - CAWSVEVGEKLFF TGTGCCTGGAGTGTGGAGGTGGGAGAAAAACTGTTTTTT
TRBJ2-1 TRBD2 TRBV6-1 - CASSWRGGEQFF TGTGCCAGCAGCTGGCGGGGAGGGGAGCAGTTCTTC
TRBJ2-3 - TRBV11-2 once CASSLEPVSTDTQYF TGTGCCAGCAGCTTAGAGCCGGTTAGCACAGATACGCAGTATTTT
TRBJ1-2 - TRBV2 few CASSEAGQGINGYTF TGTGCCAGCAGTGAAGCGGGGCAGGGCATCAATGGCTACACCTTC
TRBJ1-3 - TRBV9 - CASSVGLGNTIYF TGTGCCAGCAGCGTAGGGCTGGGAAACACCATATATTTT
TRBJ2-7 TRBD1 TRBV7-9 few CASSSGTANYEQYF TGTGCCAGCAGCTCCGGGACAGCCAACTACGAGCAGTACTTC
TRBJ2-7 TRBD1 TRBV19 - CASSIAGTDYEQYF TGTGCCAGTAGTATAGCGGGGACAGATTACGAGCAGTACTTC
TRBJ2-7 TRBD2 TRBV5-1 once CASSLETSGRASSYEQYF TGCGCCAGCAGCTTGGAGACTAGCGGGAGGGCCAGCTCCTACGAGCAGTACTTC
TRBJ2-5 TRBD2 TRBV19 - CASSIGWGGETQYF TGTGCCAGTAGTATAGGTTGGGGGGGAGAGACCCAGTACTTC
TRBJ2-7 - TRBV13 once CASSLRQSYEQYF TGTGCCAGCAGCCTCAGACAGAGCTACGAGCAGTACTTC
TRBJ2-2 TRBD2 TRBV18 - CASSPLLAGGPAGELFF TGTGCCAGCTCACCACTACTAGCGGGAGGGCCTGCCGGGGAGCTGTTTTTT
TRBJ1-5 TRBD1 TRBV28 - CASSLLPDRGQPQHF TGTGCCAGCAGTTTATTGCCGGACAGGGGTCAGCCCCAGCATTTT
TRBJ2-7 TRBD1 TRBV27 - CASSPGQGGGYEQYF TGTGCCAGCAGTCCAGGACAGGGTGGGGGCTACGAGCAGTACTTC
TRBJ1-4 - TRBV28 - CASSLGRATNEKLFF TGTGCCAGCAGTTTGGGCAGGGCGACTAATGAAAAACTGTTTTTT
TRBJ2-7 - TRBV5-1 - CASSLRGMDYEQYF TGCGCCAGCAGCTTAAGGGGGATGGACTACGAGCAGTACTTC
TRBJ2-1 - TRBV9 - CASSVVGSLNEQFF TGTGCCAGCAGCGTAGTGGGTAGCCTAAATGAGCAGTTCTTC
TRBJ1-2 TRBD1 TRBV4-1 - CASSQGRDRGLEYGYTF TGCGCCAGCAGCCAAGGCAGAGACAGGGGGCTGGAATATGGCTACACCTTC
TRBJ2-1 TRBD1 TRBV27 once CASSLDRVLGNEQFF TGTGCCAGCAGTTTAGACAGGGTCCTTGGCAATGAGCAGTTCTTC
TRBJ2-1 TRBD2 TRBV7-9 - CASSSPTSGNNEQFF TGTGCCAGCAGCTCACCGACTAGCGGCAACAATGAGCAGTTCTTC
TRBJ2-7 - TRBV27 few CASSASFTAYEQYF TGTGCCAGCAGTGCCTCCTTTACAGCCTACGAGCAGTACTTC
TRBJ1-4 - TRBV5-8 - CASSSLTWGPDEKLFF TGTGCCAGCAGCTCCCTGACGTGGGGCCCGGATGAAAAACTGTTTTTT
TRBJ2-3 TRBD2 TRBV7-9 - CASSLRGLAGSLRTDTQYF TGTGCCAGCAGCTTACGGGGACTAGCGGGAAGCCTCCGCACAGATACGCAGTATTTT
TRBJ2-5 TRBD1 TRBV28 - CASSPPGQGSVRETQYF TGTGCCAGCAGTCCACCGGGACAGGGGTCGGTCAGGGAGACCCAGTACTTC
TRBJ2-3 - TRBV27 - CASSLGWQDTQYF TGTGCCAGCAGTTTAGGTTGGCAAGATACGCAGTATTTT
TRBJ2-1 TRBD2 TRBV14 - CASSQELAGYNEQFF TGTGCCAGCAGCCAAGAACTAGCGGGGTACAATGAGCAGTTCTTC
TRBJ2-1 - TRBV6-4 - CASSDSEGRYNEQFF TGTGCCAGCAGTGACTCAGAGGGAAGGTACAATGAGCAGTTCTTC
TRBJ2-3 - TRBV5-1 - CASSPWRADSDTQYF TGCGCCAGCAGCCCATGGAGGGCCGACTCAGATACGCAGTATTTT
TRBJ1-4 TRBD1 TRBV29-1 - CSVEEAGGNEKLFF TGCAGCGTTGAAGAAGCAGGGGGCAATGAAAAACTGTTTTTT
TRBJ2-1 - TRBV6-1 - CASSGPTGGARRNEQFF TGTGCCAGCAGTGGACCAACAGGGGGGGCGCGGAGAAATGAGCAGTTCTTC
TRBJ1-5 - TRBV28 - CATQGGADQPQHF TGTGCCACCCAAGGGGGGGCCGATCAGCCCCAGCATTTT
TRBJ2-7 TRBD2 TRBV27 - CASKGTSVNYEQYF TGTGCCAGCAAGGGGACTAGCGTCAACTACGAGCAGTACTTC
TRBJ2-1 - TRBV29-1 - CSVDRGYNEQFF TGCAGCGTTGACAGGGGCTACAATGAGCAGTTCTTC
TRBJ1-5 - TRBV4-1 - CASSQSGALNQPQHF TGCGCCAGCAGCCAATCAGGGGCCCTCAATCAGCCCCAGCATTTT
TRBJ2-7 TRBD2 TRBV5-5 - CASSLAGSGYEQYF TGTGCCAGCAGCTTAGCGGGATCAGGCTACGAGCAGTACTTC
TRBJ1-4 TRBD1 TRBV29-1 - CSAGQGGGEKLFF TGCAGCGCCGGACAGGGGGGGGGAGAAAAACTGTTTTTT
TRBJ1-3 TRBD1 TRBV11-2 - CASSFGTGDGNTIYF TGTGCCAGCAGCTTCGGGACAGGGGATGGAAACACCATATATTTT
TRBJ1-1 - TRBV4-1 once CASSRAGIPEAFF TGCGCCAGCAGCCGGGCAGGGATCCCTGAAGCTTTCTTT
TRBJ2-7 TRBD1 TRBV5-1 - CASSFRTGGYEQYF TGCGCCAGCAGCTTTAGGACAGGGGGTTACGAGCAGTACTTC